This T cell receptor beta chain appears in the sequencing data of a study of shared clonotypes between healthy human individuals. About the research overall: The study enrolled a couple of women and three men aged 18 to 49. Findings and caveats of the study: Limitation of the genetic and exposure-history diversity represented came from the few donors.

This CDR3 spans 15 amino acids. Germline assignment: CDR1 LNHDA and CDR2 SQIVND (reference sequence). The V gene lost 5 bases and the J gene lost 8 bases, with 21 bases spanning the gap. In the authors' methods: Quality scores were absent from the junction-only immunoSEQ sequences, so filtering differed. Repertoires were generated with immunoSEQ multiplex PCR, while TCRdb's copy carries only in-frame clones and drops some. V, J and clone size are taken as reported in that table, and D and trimming were inferred from the DNA itself. The sample carries about 1.5 million clones, under 99% recorded once. Comment on this clone: Its antigen is not identified.

The receptor comes from a man aged 25 to 40 in good health. Sequencing used naive CD4+ T cells sorted from blood. Subset defined: CD45RA+ positively selected. The V gene is TRBV19, the J gene TRBJ1-2, with D tentatively TRBD1 (6 bases). The CDR3 is CASSAQTGHDRGYTF. The CDR3 DNA follows: TGTGCCAGTAGTGCACAGACAGGCCACGATCGGGGCTACACCTTC. Filled out from reference TRBV19 and TRBJ1-2, the complete variable domain reads DGGITQSPKYLFRKEGQNVTLSCEQNLNHDAMYWYRQDPGQGLRLIYYSQIVNDFQKGDIAEGYSVSREKKESFPLTVTSAQKNPTAFYLCASSAQTGHDRGYTFGSGTRLTVV.